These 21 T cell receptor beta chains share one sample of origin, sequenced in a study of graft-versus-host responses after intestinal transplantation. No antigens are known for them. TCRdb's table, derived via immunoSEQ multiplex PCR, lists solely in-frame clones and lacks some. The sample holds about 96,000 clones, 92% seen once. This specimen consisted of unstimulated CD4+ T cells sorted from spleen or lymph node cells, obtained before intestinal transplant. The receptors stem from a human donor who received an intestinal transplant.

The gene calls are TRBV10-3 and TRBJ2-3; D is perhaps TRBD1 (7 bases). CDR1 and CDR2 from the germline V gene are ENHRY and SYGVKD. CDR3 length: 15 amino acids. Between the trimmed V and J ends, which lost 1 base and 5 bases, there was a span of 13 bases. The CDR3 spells CAISELGQGGDTQYF. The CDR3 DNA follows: TGTGCCATCAGTGAGTTAGGCCAGGGGGGAGATACGCAGTATTTT.

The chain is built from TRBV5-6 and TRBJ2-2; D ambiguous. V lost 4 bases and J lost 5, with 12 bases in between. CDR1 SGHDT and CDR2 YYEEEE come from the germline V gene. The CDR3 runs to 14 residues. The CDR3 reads CASSILTDTGELFF. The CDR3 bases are TGTGCCAGCAGCATTCTTACAGATACCGGGGAGCTGTTTTTT.

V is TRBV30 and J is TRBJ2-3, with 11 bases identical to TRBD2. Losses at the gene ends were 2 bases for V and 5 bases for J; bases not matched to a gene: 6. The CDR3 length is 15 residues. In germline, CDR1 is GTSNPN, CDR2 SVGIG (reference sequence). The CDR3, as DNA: TGTGCCTGGAGTCCGGGACTAGCGGAAATAGATACGCAGTATTTT. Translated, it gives CAWSPGLAEIDTQYF.

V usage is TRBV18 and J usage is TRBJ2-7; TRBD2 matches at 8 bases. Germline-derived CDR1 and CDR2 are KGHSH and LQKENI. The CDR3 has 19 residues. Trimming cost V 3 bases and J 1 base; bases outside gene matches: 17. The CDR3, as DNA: TGTGCCAGCTCACCGTCAGCGGGAGTCTCTCCTCACGGGTCCTACGAGCAGTACTTC. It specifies CASSPSAGVSPHGSYEQYF.

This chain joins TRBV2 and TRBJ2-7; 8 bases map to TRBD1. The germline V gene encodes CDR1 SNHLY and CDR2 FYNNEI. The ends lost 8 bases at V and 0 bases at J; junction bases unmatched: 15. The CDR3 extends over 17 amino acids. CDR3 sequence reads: CASSGRTGTGLSYEQYF. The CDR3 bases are TGTGCCAGCTCAGGTCGGACCGGGACAGGTCTCTCCTACGAGCAGTACTTC. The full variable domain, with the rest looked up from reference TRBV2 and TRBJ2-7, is EPEVTQTPSHQVTQMGQEVILRCVPISNHLYFYWYRQILGQKVEFLVSFYNNEISEKSEIFDDQFSVERPDGSNFTLKIRSTKLEDSAMYFCASSGRTGTGLSYEQYFGPGTRLTVT.

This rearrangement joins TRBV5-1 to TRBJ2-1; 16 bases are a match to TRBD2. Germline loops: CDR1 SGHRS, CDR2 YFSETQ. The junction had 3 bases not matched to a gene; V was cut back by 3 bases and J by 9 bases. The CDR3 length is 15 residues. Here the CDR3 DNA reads TGCGCCAGCAGCTCCGGGACTAGCGGGGGGGTTGAGCAGTTCTTC. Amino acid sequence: CASSSGTSGGVEQFF.

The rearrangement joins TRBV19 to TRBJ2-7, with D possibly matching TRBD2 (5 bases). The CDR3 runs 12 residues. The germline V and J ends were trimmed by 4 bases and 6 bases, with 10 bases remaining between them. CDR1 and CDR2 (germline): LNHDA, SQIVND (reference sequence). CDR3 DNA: TGTGCCAGTAGTAATCGGGCGGGCGAGCAGTACTTC. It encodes CASSNRAGEQYF.

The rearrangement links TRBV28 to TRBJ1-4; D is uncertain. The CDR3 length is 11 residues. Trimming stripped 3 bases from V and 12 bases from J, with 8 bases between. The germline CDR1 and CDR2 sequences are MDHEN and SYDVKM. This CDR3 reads CASSFQLELFF. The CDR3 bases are TGTGCCAGCAGTTTTCAGTTGGAACTGTTTTTT.

Here the CDR3 DNA reads TGTGCCAGCAGTGTAACGGGGACGGGGGGTGGCTACACCTTC. This gives the protein CASSVTGTGGGYTF. The chain uses TRBV6-1 and TRBJ1-2, with a weak D call TRBD1 (5 bases). The CDR3 has 14 residues. Germline assignment: CDR1 MNHNS and CDR2 SASEGT. V was cut by 4 bases and J by 7 bases, with 16 bases left in between.

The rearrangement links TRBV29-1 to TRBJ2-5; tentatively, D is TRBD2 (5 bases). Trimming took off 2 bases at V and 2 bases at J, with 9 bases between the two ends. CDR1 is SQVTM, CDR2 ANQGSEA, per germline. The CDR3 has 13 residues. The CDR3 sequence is CSVERGEQETQYF. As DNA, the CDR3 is TGCAGCGTTGAACGGGGAGAACAAGAGACCCAGTACTTC.

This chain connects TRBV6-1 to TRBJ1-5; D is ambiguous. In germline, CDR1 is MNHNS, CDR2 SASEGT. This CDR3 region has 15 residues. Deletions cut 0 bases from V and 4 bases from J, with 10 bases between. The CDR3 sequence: CASSEALNGNQPQHF. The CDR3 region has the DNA TGTGCCAGCAGTGAAGCGCTTAACGGTAATCAGCCCCAGCATTTT.

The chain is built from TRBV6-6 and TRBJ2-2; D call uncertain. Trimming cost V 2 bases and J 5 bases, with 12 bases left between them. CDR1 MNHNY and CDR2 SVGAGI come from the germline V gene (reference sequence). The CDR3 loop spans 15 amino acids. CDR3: CASSYARGSTGELFF. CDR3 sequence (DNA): TGTGCCAGCAGTTACGCTAGAGGTAGTACCGGGGAGCTGTTTTTT.

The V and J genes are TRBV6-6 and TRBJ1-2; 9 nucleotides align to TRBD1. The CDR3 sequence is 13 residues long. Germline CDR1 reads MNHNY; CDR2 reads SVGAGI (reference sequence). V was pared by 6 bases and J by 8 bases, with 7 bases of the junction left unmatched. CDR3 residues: CASRQQGAQGYTF. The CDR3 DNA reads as TGTGCCAGCAGGCAACAGGGGGCCCAGGGCTACACCTTC.

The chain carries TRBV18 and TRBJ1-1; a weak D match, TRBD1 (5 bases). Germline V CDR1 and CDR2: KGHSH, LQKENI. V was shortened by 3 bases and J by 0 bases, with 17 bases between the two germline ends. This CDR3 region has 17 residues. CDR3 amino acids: CASSPTPPGLLNTEAFF. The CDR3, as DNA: TGTGCCAGCTCACCCACACCCCCAGGGTTGCTGAACACTGAAGCTTTCTTT.

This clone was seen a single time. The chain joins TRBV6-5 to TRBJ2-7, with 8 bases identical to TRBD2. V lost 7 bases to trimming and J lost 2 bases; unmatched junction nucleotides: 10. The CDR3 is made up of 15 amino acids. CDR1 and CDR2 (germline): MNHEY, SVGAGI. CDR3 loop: CASTPGGVFPYEQYF. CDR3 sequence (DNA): TGTGCCAGCACCCCGGGAGGGGTCTTCCCCTACGAGCAGTACTTC.

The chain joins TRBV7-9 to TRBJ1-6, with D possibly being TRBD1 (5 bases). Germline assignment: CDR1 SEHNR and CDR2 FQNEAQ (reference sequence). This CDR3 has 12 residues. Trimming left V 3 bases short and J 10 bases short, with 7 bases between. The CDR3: CASSLGGSPLHF. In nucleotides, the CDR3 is TGTGCCAGCAGCTTGGGGGGATCACCCCTCCACTTT.

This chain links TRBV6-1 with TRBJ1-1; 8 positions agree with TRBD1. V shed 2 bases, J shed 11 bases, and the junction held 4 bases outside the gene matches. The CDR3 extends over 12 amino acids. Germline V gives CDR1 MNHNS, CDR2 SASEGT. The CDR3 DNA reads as TGTGCCAGCAGTGAAAACCGGGACAGGGCTTTCTTT. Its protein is CASSENRDRAFF.

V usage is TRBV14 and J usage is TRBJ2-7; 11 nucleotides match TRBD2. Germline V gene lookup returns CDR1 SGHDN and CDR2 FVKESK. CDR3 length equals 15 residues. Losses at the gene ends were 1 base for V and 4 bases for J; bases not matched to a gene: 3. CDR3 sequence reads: CASSQGIAGGYEQYF. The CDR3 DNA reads TGTGCCAGCAGCCAAGGTATAGCGGGAGGGTACGAGCAGTACTTC.

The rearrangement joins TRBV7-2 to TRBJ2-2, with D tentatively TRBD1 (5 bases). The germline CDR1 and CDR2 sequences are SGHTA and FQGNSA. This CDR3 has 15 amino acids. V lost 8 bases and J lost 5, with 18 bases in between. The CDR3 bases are TGTGCCAGCCGTGACAGAGCCGGTTGGACCGGGGAGCTGTTTTTT. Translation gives CASRDRAGWTGELFF.

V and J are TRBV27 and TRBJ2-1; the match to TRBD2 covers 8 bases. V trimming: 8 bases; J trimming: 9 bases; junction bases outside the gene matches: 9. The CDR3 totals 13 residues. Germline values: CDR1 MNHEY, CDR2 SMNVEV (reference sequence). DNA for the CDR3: TGTGCCAGCTTCGGGGGGGCTATCCCTGAGCAGTTCTTC. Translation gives CASFGGAIPEQFF.

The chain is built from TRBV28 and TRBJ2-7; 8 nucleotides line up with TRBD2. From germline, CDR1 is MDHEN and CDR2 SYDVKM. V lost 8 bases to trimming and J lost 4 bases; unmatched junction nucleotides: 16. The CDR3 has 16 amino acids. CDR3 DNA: TGTGCCAGCCCCCCTCGAAAGCCAGCGGGAGAGTACGAGCAGTACTTC. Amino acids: CASPPRKPAGEYEQYF.